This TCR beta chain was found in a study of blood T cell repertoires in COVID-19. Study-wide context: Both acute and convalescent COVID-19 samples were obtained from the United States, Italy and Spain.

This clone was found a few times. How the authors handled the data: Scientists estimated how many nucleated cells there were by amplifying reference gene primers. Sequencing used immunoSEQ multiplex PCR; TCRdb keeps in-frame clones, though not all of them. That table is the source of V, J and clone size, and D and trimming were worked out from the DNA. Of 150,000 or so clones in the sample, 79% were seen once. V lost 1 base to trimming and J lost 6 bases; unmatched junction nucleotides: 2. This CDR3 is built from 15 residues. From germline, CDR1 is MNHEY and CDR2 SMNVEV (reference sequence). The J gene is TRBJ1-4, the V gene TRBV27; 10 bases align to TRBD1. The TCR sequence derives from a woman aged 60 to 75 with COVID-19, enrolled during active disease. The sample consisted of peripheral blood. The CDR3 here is CASSLLGQGDEKLFF. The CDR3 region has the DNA TGTGCCAGCAGTTTATTAGGACAGGGGGATGAAAAACTGTTTTTT.